The 24 T cell receptor beta chains below all came from one sample that was sequenced in a study of T cell repertoires in cytomegalovirus infection. TCRdb ran MiXCR on the reads and lists one entry per CDR3 protein. This table holds 510,000 or so distinct CDR3 sequences, about a quarter found once. The sample consisted of PBMCs. Receptor source: a human donor in good health (CMV status not recorded). Some clones in this sample may be carry-over from other donors' samples.

CDR3 sequence reads: CASSSSGLAGTYTGELFF. CDR3 nucleotide sequence: TGTGCCAGCAGTTCATCAGGACTAGCGGGAACCTACACCGGGGAGCTGTTTTTT. The chain couples TRBV28 to TRBJ2-2; 12 bases align to TRBD2. Germline CDR1 is MDHEN and CDR2 is SYDVKM. CDR3 size: 18 residues. V shed 4 bases and J 3 bases; nucleotides not matched to a gene: 9.

This clonotype was detected many times. The gene calls are TRBV7-9 and TRBJ1-1; D perhaps matches TRBD1 (5 bases). V lost 8 bases, J lost 1 base, and 17 bases lay in between. Germline assignment: CDR1 SEHNR and CDR2 FQNEAQ (reference sequence). The CDR3 is 15 amino acids. The CDR3 coding sequence is TGTGCCAGCGGCCCCACACTCGGGGCGAACACTGAAGCTTTCTTT. Its protein is CASGPTLGANTEAFF.

This clonotype was counted ten times or more. The chain joins TRBV7-2 to TRBJ2-2; 8 bases line up with TRBD2. The CDR3 spans 13 residues. CDR1 SGHTA and CDR2 FQGNSA come from the germline V gene. In DNA form, the CDR3 reads TGTGTATCGGGAGGGCCGAACACCGGGGAGCTGTTTTTT. Translation: CVSGGPNTGELFF.

This clonotype was seen a few times. The V and J genes are TRBV7-2 and TRBJ1-1; D is perhaps TRBD1 (6 bases). Trimming took off 2 bases at V and 4 bases at J, with 8 bases between the two ends. Germline assignment: CDR1 SGHTA and CDR2 FQGNSA. The CDR3 has 13 amino acids. The CDR3 nucleotides are TGTGCCAGCAGCTTAAAACAGGGCACTGAAGCTTTCTTT. This gives the protein CASSLKQGTEAFF.

The chain has TRBV9 and TRBJ1-3, with 8 bases identical to TRBD1. The V gene's germline CDR1 is SGDLS and CDR2 YYNGEE. V lost 0 bases and J lost 9; bases outside the gene matches: 8. This CDR3 is 15 amino acids long. The CDR3, as DNA: TGTGCCAGCAGCGTAGGAGACAGGGGCGGTGGCACCATATATTTT. Amino acid sequence: CASSVGDRGGGTIYF.

This chain links TRBV20-1 with TRBJ2-1; D possibly matches TRBD1 or TRBD2 (6 bases each). Germline CDR1 DFQATT, CDR2 SNEGSKA (reference sequence). This CDR3 is built from 13 residues. CDR3 protein: CSPVGGSPNEQFF. The DNA of the CDR3 is TGCAGCCCGGTAGGGGGGAGCCCCAATGAGCAGTTCTTC.

The V and J genes are TRBV7-2 and TRBJ1-5, with 8 positions matching TRBD1. From germline, CDR1 is SGHTA and CDR2 FQGNSA. This CDR3 spans 14 amino acids. Trimming at V came to 5 bases and at J to 4 bases, leaving 4 bases not matched to a gene. The DNA for the CDR3 is TGTGCCAGCAGCATAAGACAGGGGAATCAGCCCCAGCATTTT. It encodes CASSIRQGNQPQHF.

Ten or more counts support this clonotype. The chain combines TRBV7-8 with TRBJ2-2; no reliable D call. Trimming took off 5 bases at V and 4 bases at J, with 14 bases between the two ends. The V gene's germline CDR1 is SGHVS and CDR2 FQNEAQ. The CDR3 has 15 amino acids. DNA for the CDR3: TGTGCCAGCAGCGAAGGCAGGCAGATCACCGGGGAGCTGTTTTTT. It yields the protein CASSEGRQITGELFF. Full variable domain (outside the CDR3, taken from reference TRBV7-8 and TRBJ2-2): GAGVSQSPRYKVAKRGQDVALRCDPISGHVSLFWYQQALGQGPEFLTYFQNEAQLDKSGLPSDRFFAERPEGSVSTLKIQRTQQEDSAVYLCASSEGRQITGELFFGEGSRLTVL.

This clonotype was seen ten or more times. The rearrangement links TRBV7-2 to TRBJ2-1; D not resolved. V was trimmed by 1 base and J by 4 bases, leaving 8 bases between them. The germline gives CDR1 SGHTA, CDR2 FQGNSA. The CDR3 runs 14 residues. The CDR3 nucleotides read TGTGCCAGCAGCTTAGTCGGCCTTTACAATGAGCAGTTCTTC. Its translation is CASSLVGLYNEQFF.

The J gene is TRBJ1-2, the V gene TRBV4-3, with a weak D call TRBD1 (6 bases). The V and J ends lost 4 bases and 2 bases respectively, with 14 bases between them. Per the germline V gene, CDR1 is LGHNA and CDR2 is YSLEER. There are 15 residues in the CDR3. DNA of the CDR3: TGCGCCAGCAGCCCCGATATCGACAGGAACTATGGCTACACCTTC. It is translated as CASSPDIDRNYGYTF.

CDR3 protein: CASSYGDRVDQPQHF. The CDR3 DNA reads TGTGCCAGCAGTTACGGGGACAGGGTAGATCAGCCCCAGCATTTT. The chain links TRBV6-2 or TRBV6-3 to TRBJ1-5; 9 bases fit TRBD1. With V trimmed by 2 bases and J by 5 bases, 4 bases remained unmatched. Germline assignment: CDR1 MNHEY and CDR2 SVGEGT. CDR3 length equals 15 residues.

This clonotype has just one count. A clone one base away is much larger, so this may be a read error. The V and J genes are TRBV7-2 and TRBJ1-6; no clear D. CDR1 is SGHTA and CDR2 is FQGNSA in the germline V gene. This CDR3 has 15 residues. The V gene lost 5 bases and the J gene lost 5 bases, with 13 bases spanning the gap. This CDR3 is CASSLLAGDNSPLHF. CDR3 sequence (DNA): TGTGCCAGCAGCCTTCTGGCAGGAGATAATTCACCCCTCCACTTT. Based on the CDR3 plus reference TRBV7-2 and TRBJ1-6, the full variable domain is GAGVSQSPSNKVTEKGKDVELRCDPISGHTALYWYRQSLGQGLEFLIYFQGNSAPDKSGLPSDRFSAERTGGSVSTLTIQRTQQEDSAVYLCASSLLAGDNSPLHFGNGTRLTVT.

The rearrangement joins TRBV7-9 to TRBJ2-3; possibly TRBD1 for D (5 bases). The V end lost 4 bases, the J end lost 0 bases, and 14 bases lay between the germline ends. The CDR3 spans 16 residues. Germline V gives CDR1 SEHNR, CDR2 FQNEAQ (reference sequence). CDR3 sequence: CASSSPQVSSTDTQYF. The CDR3 nucleotides are TGTGCCAGCAGCTCGCCACAGGTCTCTAGCACAGATACGCAGTATTTT.

V gene TRBV12-3 or TRBV12-4 combines with J gene TRBJ1-4; D remains unclear. The CDR3 length is 14 residues. V shed 5 bases and J shed 8 bases, with 15 bases lying between them. The CDR3 spells CASSGPEEGEKLFF. For the CDR3, the DNA is TGTGCCAGCAGTGGACCGGAAGAAGGCGAAAAACTGTTTTTT.

The chain has TRBV12-3 or TRBV12-4 and TRBJ2-7; no clear D. Trimming removed 1 base at V and 6 bases at J, with 10 bases between. The CDR3 totals 13 residues. CDR3 sequence: CASSLGPGGEQYF. As DNA, the CDR3 is TGTGCCAGCAGTTTAGGGCCAGGTGGCGAGCAGTACTTC.

This clonotype has at least ten counts. This chain links TRBV7-8 with TRBJ2-1; D uncertain. With 0 bases removed from V and 0 bases from J, the gap between germline ends came to 6 bases. CDR1 is SGHVS and CDR2 is FQNEAQ in the germline V gene. CDR3 length: 15 residues. CDR3 region: CASSLARSSYNEQFF. The DNA of the CDR3 is TGTGCCAGCAGCTTAGCGCGGAGCTCCTACAATGAGCAGTTCTTC.

V and J are TRBV5-1 and TRBJ1-3; D is perhaps TRBD1 (6 bases). The CDR3 is made up of 15 amino acids. The germline V gene encodes CDR1 SGHRS and CDR2 YFSETQ. V lost 4 bases, J lost 0 bases, and 11 bases lay in between. The CDR3 region is CASSLGQRSGNTIYF. CDR3 in DNA: TGCGCCAGCAGCCTGGGACAACGCTCTGGAAACACCATATATTTT.

In this sample, this clonotype turned up a few times. The chain recombines TRBV12-5 with TRBJ2-3, with D perhaps matching TRBD1 or TRBD2 (6 bases each). CDR1 is LGHNT and CDR2 is FRNRAP in the germline V gene. V was trimmed by 6 bases and J by 2 bases, leaving 18 bases between them. The length of the CDR3 is 16 residues. CDR3 in amino acids: CASGRPGWGATDTQYF. The CDR3 nucleotides are TGTGCTAGTGGCCGCCCTGGTTGGGGGGCCACAGATACGCAGTATTTT.

The J gene is TRBJ1-2, the V gene TRBV29-1, with TRBD1 matching over 7 bases. V was clipped by 8 bases and J by 3 bases; unmatched bases: 6. The CDR3 runs to 12 residues. Germline lookup yields CDR1 SQVTM and CDR2 ANQGSEA. The CDR3, as DNA: TGCAGCACGCGCAGGGGGGACTATGGCTACACCTTC. Its translation: CSTRRGDYGYTF.

This chain connects TRBV7-9 to TRBJ2-3; 10 nucleotides align to TRBD1. V lost 5 bases, J lost 2 bases, and 7 bases stayed unmatched. Germline V gives CDR1 SEHNR, CDR2 FQNEAQ (reference sequence). CDR3 size: 16 residues. The CDR3 region is CASSQWGTGDTDTQYF. CDR3 DNA: TGTGCCAGCAGCCAATGGGGGACAGGGGACACAGATACGCAGTATTTT.

This chain links TRBV10-3 with TRBJ2-2; tentatively, D is TRBD2 (5 bases). This CDR3 is built from 12 residues. CDR1 is ENHRY and CDR2 is SYGVKD in the germline V gene. The V gene lost 5 bases and the J gene lost 6 bases, with 7 bases spanning the gap. The CDR3 region has the DNA TGTGCCATCAGTCCCGGGGCCGGGGAGCTGTTTTTT. Its protein product is CAISPGAGELFF.

The chain combines TRBV7-8 with TRBJ2-5, with 10 nucleotides matching TRBD1. Germline values: CDR1 SGHVS, CDR2 FQNEAQ. J was trimmed by 5 bases and V by 4 bases; bases with no gene match: 7. The CDR3 sequence is 15 residues long. The CDR3 DNA is TGTGCCAGCAGCTCCAGACAGGGGGCCTGGGAGACCCAGTACTTC. It is translated as CASSSRQGAWETQYF.

This clonotype was counted between two and nine times. The rearrangement links TRBV11-3 to TRBJ2-4; D gene uncertain. Germline V gives CDR1 SGHNT, CDR2 YENEEA. This CDR3 has 14 amino acids. Trimming cost V 9 bases and J 0 bases, with 12 bases left between them. Written as DNA, the CDR3 is TGTGCCAGAGAAGTTGGCGTAGCCAAAAACATTCAGTACTTC. As protein: CAREVGVAKNIQYF.

This clonotype was found a few times. The rearrangement links TRBV28 to TRBJ1-5, with a tentative D call TRBD1 (5 bases). Germline-derived CDR1 and CDR2 are MDHEN and SYDVKM. The CDR3 covers 15 residues. The V gene lost 0 bases and the J gene lost 9 bases, with 15 bases spanning the gap. In DNA form, the CDR3 reads TGTGCCAGCAGTTTATGGGGGGGTAGGCAGGGGCCCCAGCATTTT. Translating gives CASSLWGGRQGPQHF.